This TCR beta chain was captured by sequencing in a study of patients and donors after allogeneic stem cell transplantation. CDR1 SGHRS and CDR2 YFSETQ come from the germline V gene. The CDR3 totals 15 residues. The germline V and J ends were trimmed by 4 bases and 0 bases, with 12 bases remaining between them. TCRdb redid the calling of the RT-PCR reads with MiXCR, one entry per CDR3 protein. The sample lists around 240,000 distinct CDR3 sequences; 13% to 15% were seen once. This clonotype showed up just a few times. Sequencing used blood, either unsorted or a sorted T cell fraction (not recorded which). The sequence derives from a human donor who was either an allogeneic HSCT recipient or a stem cell or donor lymphocyte infusion donor (not recorded which). It is not recorded whose cells these are; they may come from a transplant donor. V usage is TRBV5-1 and J usage is TRBJ2-3, with no clear D. The CDR3 DNA reads as TGCGCCAGCAGCAAGTCGAGATCTAGCACAGATACGCAGTATTTT. Translated, it gives CASSKSRSSTDTQYF.